This TCR beta chain was recovered during a study of T cell repertoires in cytomegalovirus infection. Looking at the study overall: Both CMV infection and a matching HLA type were indicated by public TCR beta signatures. Study findings and constraints: HLA-C-restricted, CMV-specific TCR beta clonotypes were dominant ex vivo.

Remarks on this clonotype: Its antigen is not identified.

The CDR3 extends over 11 amino acids. V lost 8 bases, J lost 15 bases, and 7 bases stayed unmatched. Germline CDR1 is MNHNY and CDR2 is SVGAGI (reference sequence). TCRdb re-called the reads through MiXCR, storing one row per CDR3 protein. The sample yields around 180,000 distinct CDR3 sequences, about 21% seen once. The sequence derives from a human donor in good health (CMV status not recorded). Some clones in this sample may be carry-over from other donors' samples. This chain connects TRBV6-6 to TRBJ2-2; 9 bases are a match to TRBD2. Sequencing input: PBMCs. CDR3 bases: TGTGCCAGCTCGCCTAGCGGGAAGGTGTTTTTT. Its translation is CASSPSGKVFF.